This entry lists 4 T cell receptor beta chains sequenced from one sample in a study of shared clonotypes between healthy human individuals. Clones were read by immunoSEQ multiplex PCR, and TCRdb kept only the in-frame ones, dropping some. The table shows 2 million to 2.5 million clones, with approximately 93% occurring only once. Sequenced input: naive CD4+ T cells from PBMCs. Specified subset: CD45RA+ positively selected. The receptors were sampled from a man between 18 and 29 years old in good health. Some clones in this sample may be carry-over from other donors' samples.

The gene calls are TRBV25-1 and TRBJ2-2, with 12 bases matching TRBD1. The CDR3 has 18 residues. Germline CDR1 reads MGHDK; CDR2 reads SYGVNS. V dropped 4 bases and J dropped 5; count of bases not matched to a gene: 11. The CDR3 loop is CASSGRDRGQVGTGELFF. In DNA, the CDR3 is TGTGCCAGCAGTGGCCGGGACAGGGGGCAGGTGGGGACCGGGGAGCTGTTTTTT.

The chain couples TRBV30 to TRBJ1-6; TRBD1 matches 10 bases. J lost 10 bases, V lost 5 bases, and 8 bases had no gene match. Germline CDR1 GTSNPN, CDR2 SVGIG (reference sequence). The CDR3 sequence is 14 residues long. CDR3 DNA: TGTGCCTGGCAAAGACAGGGGGCGGTCTCACCCCTCCACTTT. Translated, it gives CAWQRQGAVSPLHF.

The chain uses TRBV9 and TRBJ2-3; D remains unclear. The CDR3 loop spans 13 amino acids. Germline V gives CDR1 SGDLS, CDR2 YYNGEE. V lost 0 bases and J lost 2, with 4 bases in between. This CDR3 is CASSVADTDTQYF. The CDR3 nucleotides are TGTGCCAGCAGCGTAGCGGACACAGATACGCAGTATTTT.

The rearrangement links TRBV5-1 to TRBJ1-1, with 10 bases aligning to TRBD1. V shed 3 bases and J 4 bases; nucleotides not matched to a gene: 6. CDR1 and CDR2 from the germline V gene are SGHRS and YFSETQ. The CDR3 length is 15 residues. CDR3 in amino acids: CASSSATGGVTEAFF. CDR3 nucleotides: TGCGCCAGCAGCTCGGCGACAGGGGGCGTCACTGAAGCTTTCTTT.